Sequencing of this TCR beta chain was carried out in a study of blood T cell repertoires in COVID-19. The CDR3 consists of 12 residues. Germline assignment: CDR1 SNHLY and CDR2 FYNNEI. Trimming took 6 bases from V and 8 from J, leaving 11 bases between them. Sequencing used immunoSEQ multiplex PCR; TCRdb keeps in-frame clones, though not all of them. Among approximately 60,000 clones listed, around four fifths were seen once. Input material: peripheral blood. The sequence derives from an elderly man with acute or convalescent COVID-19. V usage is TRBV2 and J usage is TRBJ1-3, with D unclear. CDR3 amino acids: CASSLNTDTIYF. CDR3 nucleotides: TGTGCCAGCAGCCTCAACACAGACACCATATATTTT.